A selection of T cell receptor beta chains follows, all from one sample in a study of CD8+ T cells in alopecia areata. Sequenced by immunoSEQ multiplex PCR; TCRdb stores in-frame clones only, minus some. The top ten clones hold roughly 1.5% of a sample with about 200,000 clones, about three fifths of them seen once. The sample consisted of CD4+ T cells sorted from blood, taken at week 4, from a patient treated with tofacitinib. These receptors were collected from a human donor with alopecia areata. CDR3s include the opening cysteine and the closing phenylalanine or tryptophan. The D gene is left open where the match is weak. Clone size is stated in some rows and not others, as once, few, many or a class when expanded.

cdr3_aa,cdr3_nt,clone_size,d_call,v_call,j_call
CASSLEGLAGQNTQYF,TGTGCCAGCAGCTTGGAGGGGCTAGCGGGACAAAATACGCAGTATTTT,-,TRBD2,TRBV5-6,TRBJ2-3
CASSLARIGEAFF,TGTGCCAGCAGCCTGGCCAGGATTGGTGAAGCTTTCTTT,-,-,TRBV14,TRBJ1-1
CASSLKVNTEAFF,TGTGCCAGCAGTCTTAAAGTGAACACTGAAGCTTTCTTT,-,-,TRBV2,TRBJ1-1
CASSGPGGFGYGYTF,TGTGCCAGCAGCGGCCCGGGGGGCTTTGGCTATGGCTACACCTTC,-,-,TRBV7-2,TRBJ1-2
CASSDSGRQLGDTQYF,TGTGCCAGCAGTGATTCAGGCCGACAGTTAGGAGATACGCAGTATTTT,-,-,TRBV25-1,TRBJ2-3
CASSATNRDTQYF,TGTGCCAGCAGCGCGACTAATCGGGATACGCAGTATTTT,-,-,TRBV9,TRBJ2-3
CSVDLRGRSGNIQYF,TGCAGCGTTGACTTGCGGGGGCGAAGCGGGAACATTCAGTACTTC,-,-,TRBV29-1,TRBJ2-4
CASSQDGLGNTEAFF,TGCGCCAGCAGCCAAGATGGATTGGGAAATACTGAAGCTTTCTTT,-,-,TRBV4-3,TRBJ1-1
CASSYKRASNSPLHF,TGTGCCAGCAGTTACAAGAGGGCTTCCAATTCACCCCTCCACTTT,few,-,TRBV6-5,TRBJ1-6
CASSSGTRGTGELFF,TGTGCCAGCAGCTCCGGGACTAGAGGGACCGGGGAGCTGTTTTTT,-,TRBD2,TRBV7-2,TRBJ2-2
CSVGGAHGYTF,TGCAGCGTTGGGGGGGCGCATGGCTACACCTTC,-,-,TRBV29-1,TRBJ1-2
CASTERGDYEQYF,TGTGCCAGCACTGAAAGAGGGGACTACGAGCAGTACTTC,-,-,TRBV2,TRBJ2-7
CASSRQPRPSNEQFF,TGTGCCAGCAGCCGCCAACCCCGCCCTTCCAATGAGCAGTTCTTC,-,-,TRBV2,TRBJ2-1
CASLESQNTGELFF,TGTGCCAGCTTGGAGAGCCAGAACACCGGGGAGCTGTTTTTT,-,-,TRBV2,TRBJ2-2
CASSPRIGDSPLHF,TGTGCCAGCAGCCCACGGATCGGGGATTCACCCCTCCACTTT,-,-,TRBV14,TRBJ1-6
CASSQGNSPLHF,TGTGCCAGCAGCCAGGGAAATTCACCCCTCCACTTT,-,-,TRBV11-2,TRBJ1-6
CASSTEGAGANTEAFF,TGTGCCAGCAGCACCGAGGGGGCAGGGGCGAACACTGAAGCTTTCTTT,-,TRBD1,TRBV7-7,TRBJ1-1
CASTGLAGNIQYF,TGTGCCAGCACCGGACTAGCGGGGAACATTCAGTACTTC,few,TRBD2,TRBV9,TRBJ2-4
CASRSGSDTQYF,TGCGCCAGCAGGTCCGGGTCCGATACGCAGTATTTT,-,-,TRBV5-1,TRBJ2-3
CSVEDPESFTEAFF,TGCAGCGTTGAAGATCCAGAGAGTTTCACTGAAGCTTTCTTT,-,-,TRBV29-1,TRBJ1-1
CASSWTGVPRTPTAYEQYF,TGTGCCAGCAGTTGGACGGGGGTCCCCCGAACGCCCACTGCGTACGAGCAGTACTTC,few,-,TRBV27,TRBJ2-7
CASRDGTIQGEQYF,TGCGCCAGCAGGGACGGGACGATTCAAGGGGAGCAGTACTTC,few,-,TRBV4-1,TRBJ2-7
CASSLLAMGEQFF,TGTGCCAGCAGCTTATTGGCCATGGGGGAGCAGTTCTTC,many,-,TRBV7-3,TRBJ2-1
CATPPGNEQYF,TGCGCCACCCCCCCGGGCAACGAGCAGTACTTC,-,-,TRBV4-3,TRBJ2-7
CASSLIVQSRGTDTQYF,TGTGCCAGCAGCTTGATCGTGCAAAGCAGAGGCACAGATACGCAGTATTTT,-,-,TRBV7-2,TRBJ2-3
CSTSRVLNTEAFF,TGCAGCACTTCCAGGGTACTGAACACTGAAGCTTTCTTT,-,-,TRBV29-1,TRBJ1-1
CAISRTGLAGEADTQYF,TGTGCCATCAGTCGGACCGGACTAGCGGGGGAAGCAGATACGCAGTATTTT,-,TRBD2,TRBV10-3,TRBJ2-3
CSVEVEGPSYNEQFF,TGCAGCGTTGAAGTCGAGGGGCCCTCCTACAATGAGCAGTTCTTC,few,-,TRBV29-1,TRBJ2-1
CASSEWSNRGENEQFF,TGTGCCAGCAGTGAATGGTCTAACAGGGGGGAAAATGAGCAGTTCTTC,-,TRBD1,TRBV25-1,TRBJ2-1
CASSMGDLEAFF,TGTGCCAGCAGTATGGGGGACCTTGAAGCTTTCTTT,once,-,TRBV2,TRBJ1-1
CASSQVGQGNQPQHF,TGTGCCAGCTCTCAAGTCGGTCAGGGCAATCAGCCCCAGCATTTT,-,-,TRBV18,TRBJ1-5
CASSGVPGQQETQYF,TGTGCCAGCAGTGGTGTACCGGGACAGCAAGAGACCCAGTACTTC,-,TRBD1,TRBV6-1,TRBJ2-5
CASRETGQYGYTF,TGTGCCAGCAGAGAAACGGGACAGTATGGCTACACCTTC,once,TRBD1,TRBV25-1,TRBJ1-2
CSVEDHPTVYGYTF,TGCAGCGTTGAAGATCACCCGACAGTGTATGGCTACACCTTC,-,-,TRBV29-1,TRBJ1-2
CASSSQGGGGVAFF,TGTGCCAGCAGCTCCCAAGGAGGCGGGGGGGTTGCGTTCTTC,-,TRBD2,TRBV7-2,TRBJ2-1
CASSLLSGVNGELFF,TGTGCCAGCAGCTTATTGTCAGGGGTTAACGGGGAGCTGTTTTTT,few,-,TRBV7-2,TRBJ2-2
CASSSGQAVGYTF,TGCGCCAGCAGCTCCGGACAGGCCGTGGGCTACACCTTC,-,TRBD1,TRBV5-1,TRBJ1-2
CATSREEGYEQYF,TGTGCCACCAGCAGAGAGGAGGGGTACGAGCAGTACTTC,few,-,TRBV15,TRBJ2-7
CASSPQGNYGYTF,TGTGCCAGCAGCCCCCAGGGAAACTATGGCTACACCTTC,-,-,TRBV6-5,TRBJ1-2
CASSQGGANTDTQYF,TGCGCCAGCAGCCAAGGTGGGGCCAACACAGATACGCAGTATTTT,-,-,TRBV4-3,TRBJ2-3
CASRDSFYEQYF,TGTGCCAGCAGGGACAGTTTCTACGAGCAGTACTTC,-,-,TRBV2,TRBJ2-7
CASSPSSYEQYF,TGTGCCAGCAGCCCTAGCTCCTACGAGCAGTACTTC,few,-,TRBV2,TRBJ2-7
CASSSWLEDSNEKLFF,TGTGCCAGCAGCTCATGGTTGGAGGACAGTAATGAAAAACTGTTTTTT,-,-,TRBV7-2,TRBJ1-4
CASSLGAGPDTQYF,TGCGCCAGCAGCTTGGGGGCAGGGCCAGATACGCAGTATTTT,-,-,TRBV5-1,TRBJ2-3
CAWSALRDTGELFF,TGTGCCTGGAGTGCGCTCAGGGACACCGGGGAGCTGTTTTTT,-,-,TRBV30,TRBJ2-2
CASSQDPLAGGQGNEQFF,TGCGCCAGCAGCCAAGATCCGCTAGCGGGGGGGCAGGGCAATGAGCAGTTCTTC,-,TRBD2,TRBV4-3,TRBJ2-1
CASSLSGLKGDQPQHF,TGTGCCAGCAGTTTAAGTGGATTGAAGGGAGATCAGCCCCAGCATTTT,-,-,TRBV28,TRBJ1-5
CSVGGAVSDTQYF,TGCAGCGTAGGAGGGGCAGTGTCAGATACGCAGTATTTT,-,-,TRBV29-1,TRBJ2-3
CASSPGTHTKNTEAFF,TGTGCCAGCAGCCCAGGGACTCATACTAAGAACACTGAAGCTTTCTTT,-,-,TRBV7-9,TRBJ1-1
CAFTTITDYGYTF,TGTGCCTTTACGACAATCACTGACTATGGCTACACCTTC,-,-,TRBV30,TRBJ1-2
CASSLGDSPYEQYF,TGTGCCAGCAGCTTGGGGGACTCCCCCTACGAGCAGTACTTC,-,-,TRBV11-2,TRBJ2-7
CAISDPPGTYEQYF,TGTGCCATCAGTGATCCCCCGGGAACCTACGAGCAGTACTTC,few,-,TRBV10-3,TRBJ2-7
CASSSTGTGNTGELFF,TGTGCCAGCAGCTCAACCGGGACTGGCAACACCGGGGAGCTGTTTTTT,-,-,TRBV7-6,TRBJ2-2
CASGFAATSPLHF,TGTGCTAGTGGTTTTGCGGCAACTTCACCCCTCCACTTT,few,-,TRBV12-5,TRBJ1-6
CASSQGQGQNSPLHF,TGCGCCAGCAGCCAGGGACAGGGCCAAAATTCACCCCTCCACTTT,few,TRBD1,TRBV4-3,TRBJ1-6
CASSGMGLAGSGQFF,TGCGCCAGCAGCGGAATGGGACTAGCGGGGTCCGGGCAGTTCTTC,-,TRBD2,TRBV5-1,TRBJ2-1
CASSPRPSTDTQYF,TGTGCCAGCAGCCCACGACCGAGCACAGATACGCAGTATTTT,few,-,TRBV14,TRBJ2-3
CSVGQGGTEAFF,TGCAGCGTTGGACAGGGGGGAACTGAAGCTTTCTTT,-,TRBD1,TRBV29-1,TRBJ1-1